The clone carrying this TCR beta chain came up once. The antigen remains undetermined. Trimming removed 0 bases from V and 7 bases from J; junction bases left unmatched: 16. This CDR3 is built from 18 residues. Germline V CDR1 and CDR2: SGDLS, YYNGEE. Documented treatment: over 15 received Ad26.COV2.S at low or high dose, single or two shots; about 5 received placebo; per-sample allocation not given. Repertoires come from day 63 after the first vaccine or placebo injection. An adult of 18-55 years in Boston served as donor. Sequencing used immunoSEQ multiplex PCR; TCRdb keeps in-frame clones, though not all of them. The sample yields more than 350,000 clones, over 75% seen once. The data are from a study of Ad26.COV2.S vaccination and SARS-CoV-2 variants. Study background: The trial was COV1001 and the donor's arm was Ad26.COV2.S. Overall study findings and caveats: Vaccine recipients posted higher spike-specific TCR breadth than their placebo counterparts. Using TCR breadth and depth analyses may have led to underestimated total T cell responses.

The sequence was obtained from a person aged 18-60 years who received the Ad26.COV2.S COVID-19 vaccine or a placebo. This chain links TRBV9 with TRBJ2-7; 10 bases agree with TRBD2. Sample: peripheral blood, taken in a trial of Ad26.COV2.S vaccine versus placebo. CDR3 sequence reads: CASSVGLTAGGPTGEQYF. CDR3 nucleotide sequence: TGTGCCAGCAGCGTAGGACTGACAGCGGGAGGGCCGACGGGAGAGCAGTACTTC.